The 25 T cell receptor beta chains listed next were all sequenced from one sample in a study of cytomegalovirus exposure and HLA in healthy donors. The primer mix had 60 Vbeta and 13 Jbeta primers. The table came from immunoSEQ multiplex PCR; TCRdb's copy has only in-frame clones and leaves some out. The sample carries some 140,000 clones, over 60% recorded once. Sequenced material: PBMCs. The receptors here all came from a male donor in good health and CMV-seropositive.

The chain joins TRBV7-9 to TRBJ2-7; TRBD2 matches at 11 bases. CDR1 is SEHNR, CDR2 FQNEAQ, per germline (reference sequence). Losses at the gene ends were 2 bases for V and 7 bases for J; bases not matched to a gene: 7. The CDR3 spans 15 residues. CDR3 in amino acids: CASSLLAGGPDEQYF. The CDR3 DNA follows: TGTGCCAGCAGCTTATTAGCGGGGGGGCCTGATGAGCAGTACTTC.

The chain carries TRBV6-6 and TRBJ1-3; no definite D call. Germline values: CDR1 MNHNY, CDR2 SVGAGI (reference sequence). V was clipped by 6 bases and J by 4 bases, with 10 bases between them. The CDR3 is 13 amino acids. CDR3 amino acids: CASRRELGNTIYF. The CDR3 DNA reads as TGTGCCAGCAGACGGGAACTGGGAAACACCATATATTTT.

The chain carries TRBV6-5 and TRBJ2-1; 15 bases align to TRBD2. Trimming removed 4 bases from V and 8 bases from J; junction bases left unmatched: 3. Germline CDR1 MNHEY, CDR2 SVGAGI. The length of the CDR3 is 15 residues. The CDR3 loop is CASSLGLAGGYEQFF. The CDR3, as DNA: TGTGCCAGCAGTTTGGGACTAGCGGGGGGCTATGAGCAGTTCTTC.

V gene TRBV27 combines with J gene TRBJ2-3; 15 bases match TRBD2. Unmatched junction bases numbered 10, after V lost 5 bases and J lost 7 bases. The CDR3 is 17 amino acids. CDR1 is MNHEY, CDR2 SMNVEV, per germline (reference sequence). CDR3 sequence: CASSGRTSGRASNTQYF. CDR3 nucleotides: TGTGCCAGCAGTGGACGGACTAGCGGGAGGGCCTCTAATACGCAGTATTTT.

The V call is TRBV13, the J call TRBJ1-4; 8 nucleotides align to TRBD1. Germline loops: CDR1 PRHDT, CDR2 FYEKMQ (reference sequence). The CDR3 runs 16 residues. V dropped 0 bases and J dropped 3; count of bases not matched to a gene: 3. CDR3 in amino acids: CASSLGDRDANEKLFF. CDR3 bases: TGTGCCAGCAGCTTAGGGGACAGGGATGCTAATGAAAAACTGTTTTTT. The full variable domain, in which reference TRBV13 and TRBJ1-4 provide the parts outside the CDR3, is AAGVIQSPRHLIKEKRETATLKCYPIPRHDTVYWYQQGPGQDPQFLISFYEKMQSDKGSIPDRFSAQQFSDYHSELNMSSLELGDSALYFCASSLGDRDANEKLFFGSGTQLSVL.

This chain uses TRBV28 with TRBJ2-7; 9 bases are a match to TRBD1. The CDR3 contains 15 residues. Germline CDR1 reads MDHEN; CDR2 reads SYDVKM. V dropped 6 bases and J dropped 0; count of bases not matched to a gene: 6. CDR3 sequence (DNA): TGTGCCAGCAGCCAAGGACAGGGGCCCTCCTACGAGCAGTACTTC. Amino acid sequence: CASSQGQGPSYEQYF.

The V call is TRBV7-8, the J call TRBJ2-4; 8 positions agree with TRBD2. CDR3 length: 17 residues. Germline trimming cut 5 bases from V and 3 bases from J; bases unmatched to any gene: 12. Germline CDR1 SGHVS, CDR2 FQNEAQ. CDR3 region: CASSPTTGREGKNIQYF. The CDR3, as DNA: TGTGCCAGCAGCCCCACGACCGGTCGGGAGGGCAAAAACATTCAGTACTTC. The full variable domain, its missing parts supplied by reference TRBV7-8 and TRBJ2-4, is GAGVSQSPRYKVAKRGQDVALRCDPISGHVSLFWYQQALGQGPEFLTYFQNEAQLDKSGLPSDRFFAERPEGSVSTLKIQRTQQEDSAVYLCASSPTTGREGKNIQYFGAGTRLSVL.

The CDR3: CASRIGRNTEAFF. In nucleotides, the CDR3 is TGTGCCAGCCGTATTGGGCGGAACACTGAAGCTTTCTTT. The chain has TRBV6-5 and TRBJ1-1; D gene uncertain. The CDR3 spans 13 residues. Germline CDR1 reads MNHEY; CDR2 reads SVGAGI. V was cut by 8 bases and J by 1 base, with 11 bases left in between.

This clone was counted only a few times. V and J are TRBV13 and TRBJ2-2, with 8 bases matching TRBD2. Germline lookup yields CDR1 PRHDT and CDR2 FYEKMQ (reference sequence). Unmatched junction bases numbered 12, after V lost 5 bases and J lost 4 bases. The CDR3 sequence is 17 residues long. Here the CDR3 DNA reads TGTGCCAGCAGCCAACTAGCGGCCCACGGTGGCACCGGGGAGCTGTTTTTT. It specifies CASSQLAAHGGTGELFF.

The chain carries TRBV7-3 and TRBJ2-3; the D gene is possibly TRBD2 (5 bases). The CDR3 sequence is 14 residues long. Trimming shortened V by 2 bases and J by 2 bases, and 8 bases separated the two germline ends. CDR1 is SGHTA and CDR2 is FQGTGA in the germline V gene. CDR3 amino acids: CASSLGLYTDTQYF. Written as DNA, the CDR3 is TGTGCCAGCAGCTTAGGACTCTACACAGATACGCAGTATTTT. The full variable domain, in which reference TRBV7-3 and TRBJ2-3 provide the parts outside the CDR3, is GAGVSQTPSNKVTEKGKYVELRCDPISGHTALYWYRQSLGQGPEFLIYFQGTGAADDSGLPNDRFFAVRPEGSVSTLKIQRTERGDSAVYLCASSLGLYTDTQYFGPGTRLTVL.

This chain links TRBV6-6 with TRBJ2-5; 8 bases match TRBD2. Germline CDR1 and CDR2: MNHNY and SVGAGI (reference sequence). The CDR3 has 15 amino acids. Losses at the gene ends were 0 bases for V and 5 bases for J; bases not matched to a gene: 5. DNA of the CDR3: TGTGCCAGCAGTTACTCGGGCGGGGGGCTGGAGACCCAGTACTTC. Translated, it gives CASSYSGGGLETQYF.

The chain uses TRBV6-6 and TRBJ2-7, with D perhaps TRBD1 (5 bases). Between the trimmed V and J ends, which lost 0 bases and 2 bases, there was a span of 11 bases. Per the germline V gene, CDR1 is MNHNY and CDR2 is SVGAGI (reference sequence). CDR3 length equals 15 residues. CDR3 sequence reads: CASSYSGQGTYEQYF. The CDR3 nucleotides are TGTGCCAGCAGTTACTCAGGGCAGGGCACCTACGAGCAGTACTTC.

This clone occurred a few times. The CDR3: CASSLADSGNTIYF. As DNA, the CDR3 is TGTGCCAGCAGTTTGGCAGACTCTGGAAACACCATATATTTT. V and J are TRBV6-5 and TRBJ1-3; D not certain. Germline values: CDR1 MNHEY, CDR2 SVGAGI. This CDR3 comprises 14 residues. V was clipped by 4 bases and J by 0 bases, with 7 bases between them.

The genes are TRBV6-1 and TRBJ2-7; maybe TRBD1 (6 bases). CDR1 is MNHNS and CDR2 is SASEGT in the germline V gene. This CDR3 region has 14 residues. Trimming removed 2 bases at V and 2 bases at J, with 10 bases between. CDR3 residues: CASSEPRDTYEQYF. The CDR3, as DNA: TGTGCCAGCAGTGAACCCCGGGACACCTACGAGCAGTACTTC.

This clone was recorded only once. V usage is TRBV7-9 and J usage is TRBJ2-5, with TRBD1 matching 12 bases. The CDR3 runs to 15 residues. Germline V gives CDR1 SEHNR, CDR2 FQNEAQ (reference sequence). V shed 7 bases and J 5 bases; nucleotides not matched to a gene: 8. CDR3 DNA sequence: TGTGCCAGCATGCCGGGACAGGGGGCTGGGGAGACCCAGTACTTC. As protein: CASMPGQGAGETQYF.

The genes are TRBV9 and TRBJ2-7; 11 nucleotides match TRBD2. Germline V CDR1 and CDR2: SGDLS, YYNGEE. J lost 3 bases, V lost 4 bases, and 9 bases had no gene match. CDR3 length equals 16 residues. The CDR3 nucleotides are TGTGCCAGCAGCCCCCGACTAGCGGGGACCCACTACGAGCAGTACTTC. Translating it yields CASSPRLAGTHYEQYF.

V is TRBV28 and J is TRBJ1-4; 8 nucleotides match TRBD1. The germline gives CDR1 MDHEN, CDR2 SYDVKM. The CDR3 length is 14 residues. V gave up 7 bases and J gave up 7 bases; unmatched junction bases: 8. The CDR3 region is CASIQGASSEKLFF. DNA of the CDR3: TGTGCCAGCATTCAGGGGGCGTCTAGTGAAAAACTGTTTTTT.

This rearrangement joins TRBV6-6 to TRBJ2-5; TRBD2 matches 8 bases. The germline V gene encodes CDR1 MNHNY and CDR2 SVGAGI (reference sequence). The CDR3 is made up of 13 amino acids. V gave up 6 bases and J gave up 2 bases; unmatched junction bases: 2. The CDR3 region is CASRTSGQETQYF. The DNA of the CDR3 is TGTGCCAGCAGAACTAGCGGACAAGAGACCCAGTACTTC.

This chain links TRBV6-5 with TRBJ2-7, with D possibly being TRBD1 (6 bases). Trimming took 4 bases from V and 3 from J, leaving 13 bases between them. The CDR3 has 14 residues. The germline gives CDR1 MNHEY, CDR2 SVGAGI. The CDR3, as DNA: TGTGCCAGCAGTTCACTCAGGGGCAGCTACGAGCAGTACTTC. Translated, it gives CASSSLRGSYEQYF.

The gene calls are TRBV11-2 and TRBJ1-3, with TRBD1 identical over 7 bases. The V segment lost 0 bases and the J segment 4 bases; nucleotides outside the gene matches: 6. Germline CDR1 is SGHAT and CDR2 is FQNNGV. This CDR3 spans 16 amino acids. The CDR3 coding sequence is TGTGCCAGCAGCTTAGAATCGACAGGGAGAGGAAACACCATATATTTT. Translating gives CASSLESTGRGNTIYF.

This clone was seen a few times. The chain carries TRBV28 and TRBJ1-2, with 9 bases that match TRBD1. The J segment lost 0 bases and the V segment lost 8 bases, leaving 7 bases of the junction unmatched. The CDR3 is made up of 15 amino acids. Germline V gene lookup returns CDR1 MDHEN and CDR2 SYDVKM. CDR3 DNA: TGTGCCAGCCGGGACAGGGAACCCCCTAACTATGGCTACACCTTC. This sequence encodes CASRDREPPNYGYTF.

V usage is TRBV5-8 and J usage is TRBJ2-7; 11 bases line up with TRBD2. The V gene end was trimmed by 9 bases and the J gene end by 3 bases; junction bases not matched to a gene: 2. The CDR3 is made up of 12 amino acids. CDR1 is SGHTS, CDR2 YDEGEE, per germline. The CDR3 reads CATGLAGYEQYF. The DNA for the CDR3 is TGTGCCACAGGACTAGCGGGCTACGAGCAGTACTTC.

The table lists this clone with a few counts. This chain joins TRBV27 and TRBJ2-7; TRBD1 aligns across 9 bases. The V gene's germline CDR1 is MNHEY and CDR2 SMNVEV (reference sequence). The V segment lost 0 bases and the J segment 7 bases; nucleotides outside the gene matches: 1. This CDR3 is 13 amino acids long. The CDR3 DNA is TGTGCCAGCAGTTTATCGACAGGGGGGGAGCAGTACTTC. Its protein product is CASSLSTGGEQYF.

The gene calls are TRBV5-1 and TRBJ2-2; D is uncertain. The CDR3 has 14 residues. Germline V gene sequence: CDR1 SGHRS, CDR2 YFSETQ. V lost 0 bases and J 4 bases, leaving 7 bases between the germline ends. CDR3 residues: CASSLGASTGELFF. CDR3 sequence (DNA): TGCGCCAGCAGCTTGGGGGCCTCCACCGGGGAGCTGTTTTTT.

The chain has TRBV27 and TRBJ2-7; perhaps TRBD2 as D (7 bases). V shed 2 bases and J shed 1 base, with 12 bases lying between them. Germline V gene sequence: CDR1 MNHEY, CDR2 SMNVEV (reference sequence). This CDR3 is 15 amino acids long. The CDR3 spells CASSLKGGGSYEQYF. In nucleotides, the CDR3 is TGTGCCAGCAGTTTAAAGGGGGGAGGGTCCTACGAGCAGTACTTC.